These 30 T cell receptor beta chains originate from one sample sequenced in a study of blood T cell repertoires in COVID-19. Method: immunoSEQ multiplex PCR; TCRdb's copy keeps in-frame clones and lacks some. Seen here are approximately 200,000 clones, about 91% observed once, and the top ten hold about 3.9%. Sequencing was done on a sample of peripheral blood. Receptor source: a woman under 40 with acute or convalescent COVID-19.

V is TRBV11-2 and J is TRBJ2-7, with 8 bases fitting TRBD1. The V and J ends lost 0 bases and 9 bases, in that order; junction bases with no gene match: 10. Looked up from germline, CDR1 is SGHAT and CDR2 is FQNNGV. CDR3 length: 15 residues. CDR3 DNA sequence: TGTGCCAGCAGCTTAGAAAGTAGAGGACAGGGCGTGCAGTACTTC. This gives the protein CASSLESRGQGVQYF. Complete variable domain (other parts from reference TRBV11-2 and TRBJ2-7): EAGVAQSPRYKIIEKRQSVAFWCNPISGHATLYWYQQILGQGPKLLIQFQNNGVVDDSQLPKDRFSAERLKGVDSTLKIQPAKLEDSAVYLCASSLESRGQGVQYFGPGTRLTVT.

The chain uses TRBV28 and TRBJ2-2, with 10 bases aligning to TRBD1. V shed 3 bases, J shed 9 bases, and the junction held 4 bases outside the gene matches. Germline V gene sequence: CDR1 MDHEN, CDR2 SYDVKM. CDR3 length: 14 residues. The CDR3 spells CASSLGDRGRELFF. CDR3 bases: TGTGCCAGCAGTTTGGGGGACAGGGGTAGGGAGCTGTTTTTT.

The rearrangement links TRBV7-2 to TRBJ1-3; D is unclear. V lost 1 base and J 4 bases, leaving 8 bases between the germline ends. There are 14 residues in the CDR3. Germline CDR1 SGHTA, CDR2 FQGNSA. DNA for the CDR3: TGTGCCAGCAGCTTAGTTGGGCCCGGAAACACCATATATTTT. It specifies CASSLVGPGNTIYF.

V usage is TRBV7-9 and J usage is TRBJ2-1; 8 bases match TRBD2. Germline-derived CDR1 and CDR2 are SEHNR and FQNEAQ (reference sequence). Losses at the gene ends were 2 bases for V and 0 bases for J; bases not matched to a gene: 6. The CDR3 runs 17 residues. CDR3 in DNA: TGTGCCAGCAGCTTATATACTAGCGGTAGCTCCTACAATGAGCAGTTCTTC. Translated: CASSLYTSGSSYNEQFF.

This clone is a singleton in its sample. The chain combines TRBV11-2 with TRBJ2-3; a weak D match, TRBD2 (6 bases). The V gene lost 8 bases and the J gene lost 2 bases, with 14 bases spanning the gap. CDR3 length: 14 amino acids. CDR1 is SGHAT, CDR2 FQNNGV, per germline. The CDR3 coding sequence is TGTGCCAGCGTCGGGAGAATTTTCACAGATACGCAGTATTTT. Protein: CASVGRIFTDTQYF.

This clone showed up just a few times. This chain connects TRBV11-2 to TRBJ2-7; possibly TRBD1 for D (5 bases). Trimming cost V 5 bases and J 1 base, with 15 bases left between them. CDR1 and CDR2 from the germline V gene are SGHAT and FQNNGV. This CDR3 spans 15 amino acids. CDR3 sequence reads: CASSQASTASYEQYF. Here the CDR3 DNA reads TGTGCCAGCAGCCAGGCCTCGACAGCTTCCTACGAGCAGTACTTC.

CDR3 bases: TGCGCCAGCAGCCACGGGTTCTCCTACGAGCAGTACTTC. This translates into CASSHGFSYEQYF. This rearrangement joins TRBV4-1 to TRBJ2-7; no reliable D call. CDR1 and CDR2 (germline): MGHRA, YSYEKL. With 3 bases removed from V and 0 bases from J, the gap between germline ends came to 6 bases. There are 13 residues in the CDR3.

The V call is TRBV4-1, the J call TRBJ1-2, with D uncertain. This CDR3 is 15 amino acids long. Trimming took 1 base from V and 6 from J, leaving 15 bases between them. In germline, CDR1 is MGHRA, CDR2 YSYEKL. CDR3 nucleotide sequence: TGCGCCAGCAGCCAAGGCAACAGTTTAAACGATGGCTACACCTTC. Its protein is CASSQGNSLNDGYTF.

The V gene is TRBV2, the J gene TRBJ1-2; D is unresolved. Germline V gene sequence: CDR1 SNHLY, CDR2 FYNNEI. CDR3 length: 13 residues. Trimming left V 6 bases short and J 8 bases short, with 16 bases between. DNA for the CDR3: TGTGCCAGCAGACCGGTGTTGACAACCGGCTACACCTTC. Encoded protein: CASRPVLTTGYTF. The variable domain in full, with the rest retrieved from reference TRBV2 and TRBJ1-2, is EPEVTQTPSHQVTQMGQEVILRCVPISNHLYFYWYRQILGQKVEFLVSFYNNEISEKSEIFDDQFSVERPDGSNFTLKIRSTKLEDSAMYFCASRPVLTTGYTFGSGTRLTVV.

V is TRBV20-1 and J is TRBJ1-5, with 7 bases aligning to TRBD1. The CDR3 consists of 13 residues. Germline loops: CDR1 DFQATT, CDR2 SNEGSKA (reference sequence). The junction had 3 bases not matched to a gene; V was cut back by 3 bases and J by 4 bases. In DNA form, the CDR3 reads TGCAGTGCTAGTATACAGGGGAATCAGCCCCAGCATTTT. Amino acids: CSASIQGNQPQHF.

The rearrangement joins TRBV6-5 to TRBJ2-1; D may be TRBD2 (6 bases). CDR1 is MNHEY and CDR2 is SVGAGI in the germline V gene. The V and J ends lost 7 bases and 4 bases respectively, with 14 bases between them. The CDR3 sequence is 14 residues long. This CDR3 is CASTLSGQYNEQFF. The DNA of the CDR3 is TGTGCCAGCACTCTAAGCGGGCAGTACAATGAGCAGTTCTTC.

V is TRBV5-1 and J is TRBJ1-1; D unclear. V was trimmed by 4 bases and J by 2 bases, leaving 12 bases between them. The CDR3 is 14 residues long. The germline V gene has CDR1 SGHRS and CDR2 YFSETQ. The CDR3, as DNA: TGCGCCAGCAGCCCCGGGTCGCAAAACACTGAAGCTTTCTTT. Translated, it gives CASSPGSQNTEAFF. Together with reference TRBV5-1 and TRBJ1-1, the CDR3 gives the full variable domain: KAGVTQTPRYLIKTRGQQVTLSCSPISGHRSVSWYQQTPGQGLQFLFEYFSETQRNKGNFPGRFSGRQFSNSRSEMNVSTLELGDSALYLCASSPGSQNTEAFFGQGTRLTVV.

This chain connects TRBV5-4 to TRBJ2-7; tentatively, D is TRBD2 (6 bases). This CDR3 has 12 residues. Trimming took 0 bases from V and 5 from J, leaving 6 bases between them. Germline CDR1 reads SGHNT; CDR2 reads YYREEE (reference sequence). CDR3 in DNA: TGTGCCAGCAGCTTGGGGGGGGACGAGCAGTACTTC. It is translated as CASSLGGDEQYF.

This chain uses TRBV5-1 with TRBJ2-1; D might be TRBD2 (5 bases). V was trimmed by 0 bases and J by 0 bases, leaving 7 bases between them. CDR1 and CDR2 from the germline V gene are SGHRS and YFSETQ. CDR3 size: 15 residues. The CDR3 bases are TGCGCCAGCAGCTTGGGCGGGCGCTCCTACAATGAGCAGTTCTTC. Protein product: CASSLGGRSYNEQFF.

V and J are TRBV19 and TRBJ1-6; TRBD1 matches 7 bases. Germline values: CDR1 LNHDA, CDR2 SQIVND (reference sequence). There are 16 residues in the CDR3. V lost 8 bases, J lost 0 bases, and 7 bases stayed unmatched. The CDR3 here is CASRRKGASYNSPLHF. The CDR3 coding sequence is TGTGCCAGTCGGAGGAAGGGGGCCTCCTATAATTCACCCCTCCACTTT.

This chain links TRBV27 with TRBJ2-7; D may be TRBD2 (6 bases). With 2 bases removed from V and 1 base from J, the gap between germline ends came to 6 bases. The germline gives CDR1 MNHEY, CDR2 SMNVEV (reference sequence). The CDR3 spans 13 residues. The CDR3 loop reads CASSLGTSYEQYF. The CDR3 coding sequence is TGTGCCAGCAGTTTAGGGACTTCCTACGAGCAGTACTTC.

This clone came up once. The chain uses TRBV5-5 and TRBJ1-5; TRBD1 matches at 7 bases. The CDR3 contains 14 residues. The germline V gene encodes CDR1 SGHKS and CDR2 YYEKEE (reference sequence). V shed 4 bases, J shed 7 bases, and the junction held 8 bases outside the gene matches. DNA for the CDR3: TGTGCCAGCAGCGGCGGGACAGCGAGGCAGCCCCAGCATTTT. Translation: CASSGGTARQPQHF.

The V gene is TRBV11-2, the J gene TRBJ1-1; D ambiguous. Germline CDR1 is SGHAT and CDR2 is FQNNGV. The CDR3 covers 13 residues. Trimming removed 0 bases at V and 8 bases at J, with 10 bases between. CDR3 region: CASSLEAPLEAFF. CDR3 DNA: TGTGCCAGCAGCTTAGAAGCGCCCCTCGAAGCTTTCTTT.

The chain uses TRBV24-1 and TRBJ2-2; 8 bases line up with TRBD2. V dropped 3 bases and J dropped 6; count of bases not matched to a gene: 5. From germline, CDR1 is KGHDR and CDR2 SFDVKD. The CDR3 length is 15 residues. The CDR3 DNA reads as TGTGCCACCAGTGATCAGGGACTAGACCCCGGGGAGCTGTTTTTT. It is translated as CATSDQGLDPGELFF.

CDR3 nucleotide sequence: TGTGCCACCAGCAGAGTACCGAGAGGGAGTAGCAATCAGCCCCAGCATTTT. Translating it yields CATSRVPRGSSNQPQHF. The V and J genes are TRBV15 and TRBJ1-5; D remains unclear. The length of the CDR3 is 17 residues. Trimming shortened V by 1 base and J by 0 bases, and 13 bases separated the two germline ends. Germline V CDR1 and CDR2: LNHNV, YYDKDF (reference sequence). The full variable domain, completed using reference TRBV15 and TRBJ1-5, is DAMVIQNPRYQVTQFGKPVTLSCSQTLNHNVMYWYQQKSSQAPKLLFHYYDKDFNNEADTPDNFQSRRPNTSFCFLDIRSPGLGDTAMYLCATSRVPRGSSNQPQHFGDGTRLSIL.

This rearrangement joins TRBV24-1 to TRBJ2-1; 8 bases map to TRBD2. There are 15 residues in the CDR3. The V segment lost 9 bases and the J segment 1 base; nucleotides outside the gene matches: 7. The germline V gene has CDR1 KGHDR and CDR2 SFDVKD. CDR3 nucleotides: TGTGCCACCTCCGGGGGGGGGAGATCCTACAATGAGCAGTTCTTC. Translated, it gives CATSGGGRSYNEQFF.

CDR3 coding DNA: TGTGCCAGCAAGATCGGGACAGGGGGCCACGAGCAGTACTTC. It specifies CASKIGTGGHEQYF. J is TRBJ2-7 and V is TRBV6-5; 12 bases match TRBD1. The V and J ends lost 7 bases and 5 bases, in that order; junction bases with no gene match: 6. CDR1 MNHEY and CDR2 SVGAGI come from the germline V gene. The CDR3 totals 14 residues.

The V call is TRBV5-1, the J call TRBJ1-5; D is unresolved. Germline V CDR1 and CDR2: SGHRS, YFSETQ. The CDR3 runs to 13 residues. Trimming cost V 4 bases and J 3 bases, with 8 bases left between them. The CDR3 loop reads CASSRLPNQPQHF. The CDR3 nucleotides are TGCGCCAGCAGCAGACTGCCCAATCAGCCCCAGCATTTT.

The chain carries TRBV19 and TRBJ2-7, with a weak D call TRBD2 (6 bases). In germline, CDR1 is LNHDA, CDR2 SQIVND (reference sequence). This CDR3 comprises 15 residues. V lost 5 bases and J 0 bases, leaving 14 bases between the germline ends. The CDR3 region has the DNA TGTGCCAGTAGTCGCACTAGCCGCAGCTCCTACGAGCAGTACTTC. The encoded protein is CASSRTSRSSYEQYF.

By proportion, this clone is medium-sized. This chain connects TRBV6-5 to TRBJ1-3, with 9 positions matching TRBD1. This CDR3 comprises 15 residues. Germline CDR1 MNHEY, CDR2 SVGAGI. The V gene end was trimmed by 4 bases and the J gene end by 2 bases; junction bases not matched to a gene: 3. This CDR3 reads CASSFDRGAGNTIYF. Here the CDR3 DNA reads TGTGCCAGCAGTTTCGACAGGGGGGCTGGAAACACCATATATTTT.

J is TRBJ1-5 and V is TRBV19; unclear D gene. Trimming pared 10 bases from V and 6 bases from J, leaving 16 bases between. The CDR3 consists of 13 residues. Germline CDR1 reads LNHDA; CDR2 reads SQIVND (reference sequence). This CDR3 is CATSSRVGQPQHF. The CDR3 nucleotides are TGTGCCACCTCCTCGAGGGTCGGTCAGCCCCAGCATTTT.

This chain joins TRBV12-3 or TRBV12-4 and TRBJ2-2; D remains unclear. This CDR3 has 13 amino acids. The V gene lost 2 bases and the J gene lost 6 bases, with 7 bases spanning the gap. CDR3 sequence (DNA): TGTGCCAGCAGTTTAATTACATCCGGGGAGCTGTTTTTT. This codes for CASSLITSGELFF.

The chain employs TRBV9 and TRBJ1-2; 7 bases are a match to TRBD1. There are 15 residues in the CDR3. Losses at the gene ends were 4 bases for V and 4 bases for J; bases not matched to a gene: 10. Germline values: CDR1 SGDLS, CDR2 YYNGEE. CDR3 residues: CASSRGGGGPYGYTF. The CDR3 coding sequence is TGTGCCAGCAGCCGTGGAGGGGGCGGCCCCTATGGCTACACCTTC.

V is TRBV6-6 and J is TRBJ2-1, with D possibly being TRBD2 (5 bases). The CDR3 extends over 15 amino acids. Deletions cut 6 bases from V and 0 bases from J, with 12 bases between. CDR1 and CDR2 from the germline V gene are MNHNY and SVGAGI (reference sequence). The CDR3 DNA reads TGTGCCAGCAGCCTAACTGGGAGCTCCTACAATGAGCAGTTCTTC. It specifies CASSLTGSSYNEQFF.

The chain couples TRBV28 to TRBJ1-2; D is perhaps TRBD1 (6 bases). Trimming stripped 6 bases from V and 3 bases from J, with 8 bases between. The CDR3 runs 12 residues. CDR1 and CDR2 from the germline V gene are MDHEN and SYDVKM. Written as DNA, the CDR3 is TGTGCCAGCAGGGGGGCCGACTATGGCTACACCTTC. This translates into CASRGADYGYTF.